This is a list of T cell receptor beta chains from one sample in a study of technical replicates of blood from a few donors. Clones were read by immunoSEQ multiplex PCR, and TCRdb kept only the in-frame ones, dropping some. Of about 68,000 clones listed, about 97% are singletons. Sequencing input: T cells isolated from PBMCs. All receptors come from a human donor in good health. CDR3s leave out the opening cysteine and the closing phenylalanine or tryptophan. The D gene is left open where the match is weak.

14,TRBD1,TRBV28,TRBJ2-1,ASSFSPGQGGNEQF
13,TRBD1,TRBV19,TRBJ2-2,ASTWTGLNTGELF
17,TRBD2,TRBV11-2,TRBJ2-7,ASSLLSLAGGPGSYEQY
13,.,TRBV2,TRBJ1-5,ASRETGMSNQPQH
12,.,TRBV19,TRBJ1-3,ASSIKTAGNTIY
12,.,TRBV11-2,TRBJ1-2,ASSSPGSLYGYT
12,.,TRBV6-5,TRBJ1-1,ASRSGEGPTEAF
14,TRBD1,TRBV5-4,TRBJ1-5,ASSFGGTGSYQPQH
14,.,TRBV19,TRBJ1-5,ASSIPREYSNQPQH
10,TRBD1,TRBV30,TRBJ2-5,AWTAGGETQY
11,.,TRBV29-1,TRBJ2-7,SVEAGSSYEQY
12,TRBD1,TRBV7-2,TRBJ2-7,ASSPRQGSYEQY
13,.,TRBV19,TRBJ2-3,ASSIAPSYTDTQY
13,.,TRBV30,TRBJ1-2,AWSVLSDSTYGYT
9,.,TRBV18,TRBJ1-1,ASSNGDEAF
12,.,TRBV28,TRBJ2-7,ASRPTDTAYEQY
14,TRBD2,TRBV4-2,TRBJ2-3,ASSQEGGSLTDTQY
13,TRBD2,TRBV19,TRBJ2-3,ASSDLAGVSDTQY
16,TRBD1,TRBV5-6,TRBJ2-7,ASSLYRGRDFFSYEQY
15,TRBD2,TRBV25-1,TRBJ2-2,ASSELNLADHTGELF
11,.,TRBV6-5,TRBJ1-1,ASSLIINTEAF
12,TRBD1,TRBV7-2,TRBJ1-2,ASSGLDRTDGYT
11,.,TRBV2,TRBJ1-5,ASSDEGGQPQH
14,TRBD1,TRBV27,TRBJ1-3,ASSIGGGYSGNTIY
12,TRBD2,TRBV10-3,TRBJ2-7,AISESSGSYEQY
10,.,TRBV29-1,TRBJ2-7,SVEVGGDEQY